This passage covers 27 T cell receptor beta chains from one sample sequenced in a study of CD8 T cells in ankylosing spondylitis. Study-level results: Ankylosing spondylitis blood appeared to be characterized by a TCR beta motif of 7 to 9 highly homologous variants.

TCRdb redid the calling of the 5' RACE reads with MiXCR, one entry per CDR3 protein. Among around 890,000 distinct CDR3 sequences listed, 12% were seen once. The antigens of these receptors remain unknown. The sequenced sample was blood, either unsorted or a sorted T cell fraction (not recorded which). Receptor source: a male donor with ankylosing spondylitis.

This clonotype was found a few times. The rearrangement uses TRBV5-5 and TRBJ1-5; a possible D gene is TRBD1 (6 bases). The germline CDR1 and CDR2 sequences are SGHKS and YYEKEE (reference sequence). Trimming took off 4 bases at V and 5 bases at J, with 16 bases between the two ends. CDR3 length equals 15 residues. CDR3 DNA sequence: TGTGCCAGCAGCCCCCGCGGGGGGCAGGATCAGCCCCAGCATTTT. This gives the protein CASSPRGGQDQPQHF.

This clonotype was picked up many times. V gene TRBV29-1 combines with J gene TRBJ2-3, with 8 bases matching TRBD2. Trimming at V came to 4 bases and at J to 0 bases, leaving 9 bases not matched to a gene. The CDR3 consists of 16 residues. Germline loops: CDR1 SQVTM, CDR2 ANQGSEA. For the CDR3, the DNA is TGCAGCGTTGTAAGAGGCGCTAGCGGGAGCACAGATACGCAGTATTTT. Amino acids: CSVVRGASGSTDTQYF.

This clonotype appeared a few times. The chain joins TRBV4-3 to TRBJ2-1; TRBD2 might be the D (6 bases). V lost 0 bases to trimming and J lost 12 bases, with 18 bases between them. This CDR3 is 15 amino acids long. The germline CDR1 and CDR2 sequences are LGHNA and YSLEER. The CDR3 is CASSQDRDWAPGQFF. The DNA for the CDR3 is TGCGCCAGCAGCCAAGATAGGGACTGGGCCCCTGGGCAGTTCTTC.

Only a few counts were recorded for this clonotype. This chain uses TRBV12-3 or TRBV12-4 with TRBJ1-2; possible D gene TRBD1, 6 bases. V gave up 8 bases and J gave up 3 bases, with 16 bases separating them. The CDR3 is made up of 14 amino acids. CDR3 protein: CASGGRDTYYGYTF. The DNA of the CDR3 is TGTGCCAGCGGGGGGAGGGACACCTACTATGGCTACACCTTC.

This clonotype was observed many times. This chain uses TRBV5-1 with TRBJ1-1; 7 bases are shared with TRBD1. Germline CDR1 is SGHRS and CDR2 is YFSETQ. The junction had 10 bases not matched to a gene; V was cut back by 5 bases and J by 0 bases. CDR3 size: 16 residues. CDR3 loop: CASRHGRDSLNTEAFF. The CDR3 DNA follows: TGCGCCAGCAGACACGGACGGGACAGCCTGAACACTGAAGCTTTCTTT.

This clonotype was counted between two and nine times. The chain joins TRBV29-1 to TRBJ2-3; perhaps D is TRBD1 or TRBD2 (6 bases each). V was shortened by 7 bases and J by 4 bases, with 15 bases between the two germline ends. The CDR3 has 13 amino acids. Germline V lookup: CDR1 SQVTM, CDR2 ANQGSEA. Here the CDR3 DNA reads TGCAGCGAGAGGGGGGCTAGATCAGATACGCAGTATTTT. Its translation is CSERGARSDTQYF.

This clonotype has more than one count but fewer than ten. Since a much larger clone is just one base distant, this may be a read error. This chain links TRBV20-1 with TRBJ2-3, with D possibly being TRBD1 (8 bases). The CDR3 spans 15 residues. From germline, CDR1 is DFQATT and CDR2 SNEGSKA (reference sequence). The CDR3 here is CSATSGTGGTDAQYF. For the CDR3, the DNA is TGCAGTGCTACTAGCGGAACAGGGGGTACAGATGCGCAGTATTTT.

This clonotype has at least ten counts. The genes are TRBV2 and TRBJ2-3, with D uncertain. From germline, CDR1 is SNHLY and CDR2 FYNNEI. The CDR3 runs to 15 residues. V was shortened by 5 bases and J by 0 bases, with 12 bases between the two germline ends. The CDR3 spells CASSTMGISTDTQYF. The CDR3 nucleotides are TGTGCCAGCAGTACCATGGGGATTAGCACAGATACGCAGTATTTT.

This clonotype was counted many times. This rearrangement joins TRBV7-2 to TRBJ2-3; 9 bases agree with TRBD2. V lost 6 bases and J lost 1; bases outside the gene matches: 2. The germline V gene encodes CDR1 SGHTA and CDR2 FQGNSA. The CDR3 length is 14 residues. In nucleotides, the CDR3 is TGTGCCAGCAGTCTAGCGGGGCGCACAGATACGCAGTATTTT. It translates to CASSLAGRTDTQYF.

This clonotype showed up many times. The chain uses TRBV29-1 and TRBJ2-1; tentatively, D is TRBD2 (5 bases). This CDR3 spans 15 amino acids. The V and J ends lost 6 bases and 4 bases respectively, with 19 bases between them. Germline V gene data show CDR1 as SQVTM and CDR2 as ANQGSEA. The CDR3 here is CSVRNGVQGYNEQFF. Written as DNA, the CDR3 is TGCAGCGTACGAAACGGGGTCCAAGGATACAATGAGCAGTTCTTC.

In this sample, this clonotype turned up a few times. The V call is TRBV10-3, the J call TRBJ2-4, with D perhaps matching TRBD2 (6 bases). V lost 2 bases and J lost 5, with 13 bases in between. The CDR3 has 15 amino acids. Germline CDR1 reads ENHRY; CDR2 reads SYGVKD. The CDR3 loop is CAISELPGVENIQYF. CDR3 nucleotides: TGTGCCATCAGTGAGCTTCCGGGAGTGGAAAACATTCAGTACTTC.

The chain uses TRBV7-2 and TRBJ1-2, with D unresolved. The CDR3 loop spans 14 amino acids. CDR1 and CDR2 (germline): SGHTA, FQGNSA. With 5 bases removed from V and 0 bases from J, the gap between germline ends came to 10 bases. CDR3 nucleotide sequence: TGTGCCAGCAGCATGGGCAGTACTAACTATGGCTACACCTTC. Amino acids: CASSMGSTNYGYTF.

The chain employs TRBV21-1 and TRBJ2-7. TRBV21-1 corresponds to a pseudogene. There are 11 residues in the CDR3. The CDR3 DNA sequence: TGTGCCAGCAGCGGGGACTGCGAGCAGTACTTC. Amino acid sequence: CASSGDCEQYF.

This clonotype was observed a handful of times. The CDR3 DNA follows: TGCGCCAGCAGCTCCGGAACTCTGGGGGCAGATACGCAGTATTTT. It codes for CASSSGTLGADTQYF. The chain combines TRBV5-1 with TRBJ2-3; perhaps D is TRBD1 or TRBD2 (5 bases each). In germline, CDR1 is SGHRS, CDR2 YFSETQ. The V gene lost 3 bases and the J gene lost 4 bases, with 15 bases spanning the gap. The CDR3 is 15 amino acids. Filled out from reference TRBV5-1 and TRBJ2-3, the complete variable domain reads KAGVTQTPRYLIKTRGQQVTLSCSPISGHRSVSWYQQTPGQGLQFLFEYFSETQRNKGNFPGRFSGRQFSNSRSEMNVSTLELGDSALYLCASSSGTLGADTQYFGPGTRLTVL.

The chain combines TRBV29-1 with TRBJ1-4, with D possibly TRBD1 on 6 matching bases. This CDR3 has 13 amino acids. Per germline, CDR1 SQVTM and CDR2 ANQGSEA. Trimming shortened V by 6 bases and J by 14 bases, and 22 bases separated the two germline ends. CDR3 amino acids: CSVAQGFGAELFF. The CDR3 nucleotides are TGCAGCGTGGCTCAGGGGTTTGGGGCTGAGCTGTTTTTT.

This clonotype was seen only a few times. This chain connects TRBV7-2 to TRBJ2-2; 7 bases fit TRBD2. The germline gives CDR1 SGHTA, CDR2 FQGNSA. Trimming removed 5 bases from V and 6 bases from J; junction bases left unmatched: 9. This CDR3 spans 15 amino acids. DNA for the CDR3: TGTGCCAGCAGCCCCACGGGGACTATGGCCGGGGAGCTGTTTTTT. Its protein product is CASSPTGTMAGELFF. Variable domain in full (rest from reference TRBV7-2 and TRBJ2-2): GAGVSQSPSNKVTEKGKDVELRCDPISGHTALYWYRQSLGQGLEFLIYFQGNSAPDKSGLPSDRFSAERTGGSVSTLTIQRTQQEDSAVYLCASSPTGTMAGELFFGEGSRLTVL.

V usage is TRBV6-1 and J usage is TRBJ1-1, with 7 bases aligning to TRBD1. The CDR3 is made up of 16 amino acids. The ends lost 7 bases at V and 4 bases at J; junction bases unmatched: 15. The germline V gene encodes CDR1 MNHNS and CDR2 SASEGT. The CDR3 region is CASTDDHRGYSTEAFF. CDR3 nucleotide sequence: TGTGCCAGCACCGATGATCACAGGGGCTATAGCACTGAAGCTTTCTTT.

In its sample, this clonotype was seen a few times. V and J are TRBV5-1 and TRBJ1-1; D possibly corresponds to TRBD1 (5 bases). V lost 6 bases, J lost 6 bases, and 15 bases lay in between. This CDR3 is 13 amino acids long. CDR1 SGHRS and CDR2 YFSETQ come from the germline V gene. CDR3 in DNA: TGCGCCAGCACCCCCCCAGGGAAAGCTGAAGCTTTCTTT. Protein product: CASTPPGKAEAFF.

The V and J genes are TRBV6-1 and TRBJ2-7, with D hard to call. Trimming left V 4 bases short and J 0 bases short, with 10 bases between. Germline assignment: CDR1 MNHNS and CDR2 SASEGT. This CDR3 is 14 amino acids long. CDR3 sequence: CASSVFGLSYEQYF. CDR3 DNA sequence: TGTGCCAGCAGTGTCTTTGGCCTCTCCTACGAGCAGTACTTC.

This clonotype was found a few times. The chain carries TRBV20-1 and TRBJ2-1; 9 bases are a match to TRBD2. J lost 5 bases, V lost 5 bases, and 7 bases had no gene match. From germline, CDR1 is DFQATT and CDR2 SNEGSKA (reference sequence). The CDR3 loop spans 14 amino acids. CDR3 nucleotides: TGCAGTGCTTCCAGCGGGGGGTGGGACAATGAGCAGTTCTTC. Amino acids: CSASSGGWDNEQFF.

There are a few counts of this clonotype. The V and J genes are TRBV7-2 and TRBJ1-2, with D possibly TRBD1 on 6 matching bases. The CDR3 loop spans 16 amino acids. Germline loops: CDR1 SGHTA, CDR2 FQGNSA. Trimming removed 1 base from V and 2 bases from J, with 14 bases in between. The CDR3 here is CASSLERGLPNYGYTF. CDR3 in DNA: TGTGCCAGCAGCTTAGAACGGGGGCTACCGAACTATGGCTACACCTTC.

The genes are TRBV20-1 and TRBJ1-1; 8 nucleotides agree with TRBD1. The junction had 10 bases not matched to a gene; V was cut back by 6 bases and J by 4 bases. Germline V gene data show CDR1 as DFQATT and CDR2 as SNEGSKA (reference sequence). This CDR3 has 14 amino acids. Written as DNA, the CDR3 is TGCAGTGCAAAGGGCCAGGGGGCTATCACTGAAGCTTTCTTT. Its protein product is CSAKGQGAITEAFF.

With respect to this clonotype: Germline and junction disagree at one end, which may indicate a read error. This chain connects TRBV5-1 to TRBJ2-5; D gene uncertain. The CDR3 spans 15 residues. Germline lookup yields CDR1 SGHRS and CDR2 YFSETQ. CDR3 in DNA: TGCGCCAGCAGGTTGGCTTACCAAAGGCAAGAGACCCAGTACTTC. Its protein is CASRLAYQRQETQYF.

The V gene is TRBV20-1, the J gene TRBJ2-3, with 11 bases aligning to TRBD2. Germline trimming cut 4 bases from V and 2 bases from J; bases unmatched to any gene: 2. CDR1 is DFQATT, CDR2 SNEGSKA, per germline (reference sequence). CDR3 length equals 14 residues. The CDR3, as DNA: TGCAGTGCTAAACTAGCGGGGGTCACAGATACGCAGTATTTT. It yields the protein CSAKLAGVTDTQYF.

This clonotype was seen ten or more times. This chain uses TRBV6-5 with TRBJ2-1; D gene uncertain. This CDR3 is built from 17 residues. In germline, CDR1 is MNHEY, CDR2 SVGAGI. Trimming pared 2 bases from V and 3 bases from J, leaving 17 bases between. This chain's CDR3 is CASSYPSLRLDYNEQFF. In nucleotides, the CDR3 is TGTGCCAGCAGTTACCCGAGTTTACGTTTAGACTACAATGAGCAGTTCTTC.

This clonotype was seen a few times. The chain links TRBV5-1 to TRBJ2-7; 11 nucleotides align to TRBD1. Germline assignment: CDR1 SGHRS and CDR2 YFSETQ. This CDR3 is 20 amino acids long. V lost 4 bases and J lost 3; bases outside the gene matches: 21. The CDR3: CASSVRPRGFSGQGDYEQYF. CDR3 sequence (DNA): TGCGCCAGCAGCGTACGACCAAGGGGATTCTCGGGACAGGGGGACTACGAGCAGTACTTC.

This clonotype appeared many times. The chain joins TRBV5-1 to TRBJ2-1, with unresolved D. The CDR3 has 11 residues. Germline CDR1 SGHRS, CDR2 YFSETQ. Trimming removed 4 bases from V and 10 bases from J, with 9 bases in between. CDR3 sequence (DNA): TGCGCCAGCAGCCAGCTGACCGAGCAGTTCTTC. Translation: CASSQLTEQFF. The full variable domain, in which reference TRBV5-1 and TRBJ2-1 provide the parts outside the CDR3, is KAGVTQTPRYLIKTRGQQVTLSCSPISGHRSVSWYQQTPGQGLQFLFEYFSETQRNKGNFPGRFSGRQFSNSRSEMNVSTLELGDSALYLCASSQLTEQFFGPGTRLTVL.